This T cell receptor beta chain is from a study of blood T cells in healthy people across ages. The study's findings and limits: Naive CD4+ cells and diversity were both higher in long-lived donors than in aged donors.

A J-beta primer mix and a sample-barcoded 5' primer were used in a second PCR of roughly 6 to 12 cycles. Each sample provided no less than 2.5 million CDR3-containing paired-end reads. TCRdb called the 5' RACE reads again in MiXCR, with one record for every CDR3 protein. This sample has about 1.6 million distinct CDR3 sequences, with 30% to 35% found just once. This clonotype was observed at least ten times. The antigen is not known. The clonotype comes from a woman in her twenties or thirties in good health. The sequencing sample was made of blood.

The CDR3 bases are TGCAGCGTTGATATTACAGGAAGTAGCCTTGAGCAGTACTTC. Its protein is CSVDITGSSLEQYF. The chain joins TRBV29-1 to TRBJ2-7; TRBD1 might be the D (5 bases). V dropped 3 bases and J dropped 7 bases, with 19 bases sitting between them. The CDR3 is 14 residues long. Per the germline V gene, CDR1 is SQVTM and CDR2 is ANQGSEA.